The clone carrying this TCR beta chain was picked up a small number of times. The antigen remains undetermined. From 5'RACE with constant-segment primers came TCR alpha and TCR beta cDNA libraries that carried sample barcodes and UMIs. TCRdb reprocessed the 5' RACE reads with MiXCR, giving one entry per CDR3 protein. The top ten clones hold 21% of a sample with about 340,000 distinct CDR3 sequences, under 25% of them seen once. This sample stems from a study of T-cell memory formation after mild COVID-19. Study findings and constraints: Some responding clones appeared in pre-infection memory, suggesting cross-reactive memory joined. CD4/CD8 balance characterized clones contracting day 15 to 85, and CD4+ skew characterized later expanders.

This clonotype was sampled from a man aged 18 to 29 who had mild COVID-19 (a few samples of this study predate the infection). Cell type and time point are not known. Sequenced input: PBMCs or a T cell subset sorted from them (not recorded which).

The CDR3 loop is CSASRSDTQYF. CDR3 sequence (DNA): TGCAGTGCTAGTCGGTCAGATACGCAGTATTTT. The chain recombines TRBV20-1 with TRBJ2-3, with no clear D. The germline V and J ends were trimmed by 3 bases and 4 bases, with 5 bases remaining between them. The germline V gene has CDR1 DFQATT and CDR2 SNEGSKA (reference sequence). The CDR3 length is 11 residues.